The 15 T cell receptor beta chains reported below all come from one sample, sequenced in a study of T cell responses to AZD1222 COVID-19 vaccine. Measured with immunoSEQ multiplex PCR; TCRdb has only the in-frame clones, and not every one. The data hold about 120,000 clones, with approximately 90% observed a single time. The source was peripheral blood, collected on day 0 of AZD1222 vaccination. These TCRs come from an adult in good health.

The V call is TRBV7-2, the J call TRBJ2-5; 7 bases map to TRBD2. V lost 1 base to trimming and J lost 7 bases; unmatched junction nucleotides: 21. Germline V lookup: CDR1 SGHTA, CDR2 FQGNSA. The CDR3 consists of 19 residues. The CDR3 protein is CASSLVWGGASGTWGTQYF. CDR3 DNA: TGTGCCAGCAGCTTAGTTTGGGGGGGTGCTAGCGGAACCTGGGGGACCCAGTACTTC. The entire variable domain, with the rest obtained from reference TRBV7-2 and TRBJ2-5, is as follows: GAGVSQSPSNKVTEKGKDVELRCDPISGHTALYWYRQSLGQGLEFLIYFQGNSAPDKSGLPSDRFSAERTGGSVSTLTIQRTQQEDSAVYLCASSLVWGGASGTWGTQYFGPGTRLLVL.

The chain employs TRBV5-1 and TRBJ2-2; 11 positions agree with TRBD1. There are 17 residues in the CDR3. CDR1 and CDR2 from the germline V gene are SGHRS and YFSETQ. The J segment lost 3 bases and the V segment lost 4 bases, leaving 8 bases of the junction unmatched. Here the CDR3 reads CASSPGGQGAYTGELFF. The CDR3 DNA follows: TGCGCCAGCAGCCCGGGCGGACAGGGGGCATACACCGGGGAGCTGTTTTTT.

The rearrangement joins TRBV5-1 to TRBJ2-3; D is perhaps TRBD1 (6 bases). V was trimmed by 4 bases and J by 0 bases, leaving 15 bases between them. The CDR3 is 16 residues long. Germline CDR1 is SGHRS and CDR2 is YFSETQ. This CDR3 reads CASSPQDGQSTDTQYF. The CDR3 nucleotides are TGCGCCAGCAGCCCCCAAGATGGACAGAGCACAGATACGCAGTATTTT.

The DNA of the CDR3 is TGCAGCGTTGCCAAACAGGATAACTATGGCTACACCTTC. Protein: CSVAKQDNYGYTF. The rearrangement joins TRBV29-1 to TRBJ1-2, with D tentatively TRBD1 (5 bases). V shed 4 bases and J shed 1 base, with 10 bases lying between them. Germline CDR1 and CDR2: SQVTM and ANQGSEA. The CDR3 extends over 13 amino acids. Full variable domain (remainder filled in from reference TRBV29-1 and TRBJ1-2): SAVISQKPSRDICQRGTSLTIQCQVDSQVTMMFWYRQQPGQSLTLIATANQGSEATYESGFVIDKFPISRPNLTFSTLTVSNMSPEDSSIYLCSVAKQDNYGYTFGSGTRLTVV.

The CDR3 DNA reads TGTGCCAGCAGTAATAACAGGGATAGCAATCAGCCCCAGCATTTT. Encoded protein: CASSNNRDSNQPQHF. The rearrangement links TRBV6-5 to TRBJ1-5, with D possibly TRBD1 on 6 matching bases. V was pared by 5 bases and J by 0 bases, with 11 bases between. The germline V gene encodes CDR1 MNHEY and CDR2 SVGAGI. CDR3 length: 15 residues.

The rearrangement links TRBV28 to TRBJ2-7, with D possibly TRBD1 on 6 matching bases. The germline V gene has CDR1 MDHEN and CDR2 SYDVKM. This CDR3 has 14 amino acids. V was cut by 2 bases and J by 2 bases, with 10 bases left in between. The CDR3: CASSLDRPTYEQYF. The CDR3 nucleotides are TGTGCCAGCAGTTTAGACAGGCCGACCTACGAGCAGTACTTC.

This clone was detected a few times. The CDR3 protein is CSVWGQGAIWGGYTF. The CDR3 coding sequence is TGCAGCGTCTGGGGACAGGGGGCGATCTGGGGAGGCTACACCTTC. J is TRBJ1-2 and V is TRBV29-1; 12 nucleotides agree with TRBD1. CDR3 length equals 15 residues. Trimming took 6 bases from V and 8 from J; bases not matched to a gene: 13. In germline, CDR1 is SQVTM, CDR2 ANQGSEA.

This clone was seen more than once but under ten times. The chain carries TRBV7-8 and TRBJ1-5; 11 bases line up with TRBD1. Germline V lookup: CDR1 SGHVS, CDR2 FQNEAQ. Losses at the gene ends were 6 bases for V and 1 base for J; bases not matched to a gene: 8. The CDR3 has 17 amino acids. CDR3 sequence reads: CASSSGTGGRSNQPQHF. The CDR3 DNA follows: TGTGCCAGCAGTTCGGGGACAGGGGGTAGGAGCAATCAGCCCCAGCATTTT.

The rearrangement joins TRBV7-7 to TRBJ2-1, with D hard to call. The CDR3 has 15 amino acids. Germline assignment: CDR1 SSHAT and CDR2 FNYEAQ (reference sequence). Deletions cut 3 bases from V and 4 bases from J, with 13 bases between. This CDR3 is CASSLRVGLYNEQFF. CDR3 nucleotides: TGTGCCAGCAGCTTGCGTGTTGGGCTGTACAATGAGCAGTTCTTC.

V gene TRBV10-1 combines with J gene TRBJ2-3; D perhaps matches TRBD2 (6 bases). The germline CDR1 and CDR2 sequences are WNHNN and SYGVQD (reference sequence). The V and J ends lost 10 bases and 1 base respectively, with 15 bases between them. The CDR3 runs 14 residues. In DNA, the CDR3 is TGCGCCACGGGAACGGGAGAAGGCACAGATACGCAGTATTTT. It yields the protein CATGTGEGTDTQYF.

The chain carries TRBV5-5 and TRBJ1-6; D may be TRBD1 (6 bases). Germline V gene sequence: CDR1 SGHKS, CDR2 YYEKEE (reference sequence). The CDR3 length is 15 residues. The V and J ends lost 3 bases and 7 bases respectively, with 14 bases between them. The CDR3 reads CASSSSGQWNSPLHF. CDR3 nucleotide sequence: TGTGCCAGCAGCTCCTCGGGACAATGGAATTCACCCCTCCACTTT.

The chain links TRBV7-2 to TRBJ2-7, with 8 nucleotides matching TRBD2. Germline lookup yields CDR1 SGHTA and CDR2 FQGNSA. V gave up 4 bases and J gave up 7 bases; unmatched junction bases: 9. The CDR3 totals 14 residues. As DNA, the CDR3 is TGTGCCAGCAGCTCCAACGGACTAGCTGAAGAGCAGTACTTC. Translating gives CASSSNGLAEEQYF.

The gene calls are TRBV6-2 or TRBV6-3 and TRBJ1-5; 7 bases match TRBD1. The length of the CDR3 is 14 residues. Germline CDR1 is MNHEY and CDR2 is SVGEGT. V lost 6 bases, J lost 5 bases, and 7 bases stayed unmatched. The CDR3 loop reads CASSDLGGDQPQHF. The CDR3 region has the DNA TGTGCCAGCAGCGACCTAGGGGGCGATCAGCCCCAGCATTTT.

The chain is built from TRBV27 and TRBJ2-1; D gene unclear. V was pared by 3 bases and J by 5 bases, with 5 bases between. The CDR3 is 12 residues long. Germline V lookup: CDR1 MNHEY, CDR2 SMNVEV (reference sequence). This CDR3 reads CASSFQNNEQFF. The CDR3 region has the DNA TGTGCCAGCAGTTTTCAGAACAATGAGCAGTTCTTC.

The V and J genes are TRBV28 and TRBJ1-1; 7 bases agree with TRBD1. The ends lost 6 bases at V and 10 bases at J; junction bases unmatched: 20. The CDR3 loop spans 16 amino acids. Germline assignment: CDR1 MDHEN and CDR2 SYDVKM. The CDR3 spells CASSIQGVETFKGAFF. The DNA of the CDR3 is TGTGCCAGCAGCATCCAGGGGGTTGAGACTTTTAAGGGAGCTTTCTTT.